Sequencing of this T cell receptor (beta chain) was carried out in a study of cytomegalovirus exposure and HLA in healthy donors. About this clone: Antigen: not known.

V trimming: 2 bases; J trimming: 6 bases; junction bases outside the gene matches: 5. CDR3 length: 14 amino acids. Per germline, CDR1 MNHNY and CDR2 SVGAGI (reference sequence). Study observations and caveats: Reportedly, HLA-A and HLA-B alleles of most subjects were accurately predicted from TCR beta. Earlier analysis yielded a pattern in which most TCR beta V segments were productive about 90% or about 30% of the time. Investigators reported around 150 TCR beta chains as tied to cytomegalovirus.

The study ran its PCR with 60 Vbeta and 13 Jbeta primers. Produced via immunoSEQ multiplex PCR; TCRdb's table is partial and in-frame only. The sample has approximately 100,000 clones; more than 60% are singletons. The V call is TRBV6-6, the J call TRBJ2-7; TRBD1 agrees at 9 bases. The sample consisted of PBMCs. The clonotype originates from a female donor in good health and CMV-seropositive. DNA of the CDR3: TGTGCCAGCAGTTACGGGACAGGGAGACTCGAGCAGTACTTC. This codes for CASSYGTGRLEQYF.